This TCR beta chain stems from a study of long-term antiretroviral therapy in people with HIV. Deletions cut 4 bases from V and 4 bases from J, with 14 bases between. Germline CDR1 is SGDLS and CDR2 is YYNGEE. The CDR3 runs to 14 residues. They ran version v3.0 of the immunoSEQ assay at survey level. Repertoires were generated with immunoSEQ multiplex PCR, while TCRdb's copy carries only in-frame clones and drops some. The profile shows about 21,000 clones, 76% of them singletons. The sequence derives from a young man with HIV. Here the sequenced sample was unsorted PBMCs, taken 0.5 years before starting antiretroviral therapy. The chain uses TRBV9 and TRBJ2-5, with D possibly being TRBD2 (7 bases). CDR3 in DNA: TGTGCCAGCAGCTCCCGGGGGGCGGGAGAGACCCAGTACTTC. It yields the protein CASSSRGAGETQYF.